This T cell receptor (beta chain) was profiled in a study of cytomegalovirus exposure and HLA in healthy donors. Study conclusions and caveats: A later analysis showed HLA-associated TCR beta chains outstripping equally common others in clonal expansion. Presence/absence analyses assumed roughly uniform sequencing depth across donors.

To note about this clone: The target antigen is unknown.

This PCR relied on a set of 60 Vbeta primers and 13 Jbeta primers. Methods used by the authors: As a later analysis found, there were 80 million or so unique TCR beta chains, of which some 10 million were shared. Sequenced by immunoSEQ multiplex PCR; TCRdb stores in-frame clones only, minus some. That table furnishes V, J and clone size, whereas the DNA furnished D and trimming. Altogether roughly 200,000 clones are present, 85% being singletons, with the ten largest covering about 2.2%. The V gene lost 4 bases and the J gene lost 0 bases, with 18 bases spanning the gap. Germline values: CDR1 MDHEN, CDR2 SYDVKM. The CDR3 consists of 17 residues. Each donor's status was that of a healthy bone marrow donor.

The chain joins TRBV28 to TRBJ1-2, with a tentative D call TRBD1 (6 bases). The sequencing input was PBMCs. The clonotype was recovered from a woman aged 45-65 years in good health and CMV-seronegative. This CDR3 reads CASSSAFGGSSNYGYTF. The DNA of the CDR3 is TGTGCCAGCAGTTCGGCCTTTGGGGGCTCTTCTAACTATGGCTACACCTTC.